The 18 T cell receptor beta chains in this list originate from one sample, sequenced in a study of human T cells and chemical hapten exposure. Time point reported: patch test 1, 2 weeks after DPC sensitization. The treatment is: therapeutic diphenylcyclopropenone sensitization with weekly scalp DPC. TCRdb processed the RACE reads anew with MiXCR; each CDR3 protein has one entry. Of fewer than 150,000 distinct CDR3 sequences in the sample, around 13% were seen once. Specimen: whole blood, collected in connection with sensitization to the hapten diphenylcyclopropenone (DPC). These receptors came from a man between 18 and 35 years old with alopecia areata. Some clones in this sample may be carry-over from other donors' samples.

This clonotype was detected a few times. The chain uses TRBV27 and TRBJ2-7; D is possibly TRBD2 (6 bases). The CDR3 consists of 15 residues. From germline, CDR1 is MNHEY and CDR2 SMNVEV (reference sequence). Trimming stripped 6 bases from V and 4 bases from J, with 19 bases between. The CDR3 loop is CASSPIWGERYEQYF. The DNA for the CDR3 is TGTGCCAGCAGCCCCATATGGGGGGAAAGGTACGAGCAGTACTTC.

This clonotype was observed at least ten times. The V gene is TRBV15, the J gene TRBJ2-5; 8 bases are a match to TRBD2. The CDR3 has 16 amino acids. J lost 5 bases, V lost 1 base, and 9 bases had no gene match. Germline lookup yields CDR1 LNHNV and CDR2 YYDKDF (reference sequence). CDR3 nucleotides: TGTGCCACCAGCAGAGCTAAAGCGGGGGTCTCGGAGACCCAGTACTTC. It is translated as CATSRAKAGVSETQYF.

This clonotype was picked up a small number of times. The rearrangement uses TRBV7-6 and TRBJ2-7; 8 bases are a match to TRBD1. V shed 2 bases, J shed 2 bases, and the junction held 8 bases outside the gene matches. The CDR3 is made up of 16 amino acids. From germline, CDR1 is SGHVS and CDR2 FNYEAQ. The CDR3 loop is CASSLTPPDRAYEQYF. The CDR3 bases are TGTGCCAGCAGCTTAACTCCCCCGGACAGGGCCTACGAGCAGTACTTC.

The chain carries TRBV9 and TRBJ1-3, with unresolved D. V was cut by 0 bases and J by 4 bases, with 5 bases left in between. CDR1 SGDLS and CDR2 YYNGEE come from the germline V gene. The CDR3 is 13 residues long. CDR3 sequence: CASSVGRGNTIYF. The DNA of the CDR3 is TGTGCCAGCAGCGTAGGACGGGGAAACACCATATATTTT.

This clonotype has a count of ten or more. This chain uses TRBV6-4 with TRBJ2-3, with D possibly TRBD1 on 6 matching bases. With 2 bases removed from V and 2 bases from J, the gap between germline ends came to 11 bases. The CDR3 loop spans 15 amino acids. Germline V lookup: CDR1 MRHNA, CDR2 SNTAGT. DNA for the CDR3: TGTGCCAGCAGTGACACGGCAGGGGACACAGATACGCAGTATTTT. Residues: CASSDTAGDTDTQYF.

This clonotype has more than one count but fewer than ten. The chain has TRBV19 and TRBJ2-1; possibly TRBD1 or TRBD2 for D (5 bases each). Deletions cut 5 bases from V and 6 bases from J, with 11 bases between. The CDR3 loop spans 13 amino acids. Germline values: CDR1 LNHDA, CDR2 SQIVND (reference sequence). The CDR3 nucleotides are TGTGCCAGTAGTGAGTTTGGGGGCAATGAGCAGTTCTTC. This translates into CASSEFGGNEQFF.

This clonotype was counted a few times. The chain combines TRBV3-1 with TRBJ1-2; D uncertain. Trimming took off 5 bases at V and 7 bases at J, with 11 bases between the two ends. This CDR3 comprises 12 residues. CDR1 is LGHDT and CDR2 is YNNKEL in the germline V gene (reference sequence). CDR3 coding DNA: TGTGCCAGCAGCTCCGGGCGTTTTGGCTACACCTTC. Residues: CASSSGRFGYTF.

V and J are TRBV18 and TRBJ1-6; tentative D call: TRBD1 (5 bases). CDR3 length: 16 amino acids. The V gene lost 3 bases and the J gene lost 7 bases, with 16 bases spanning the gap. The germline V gene has CDR1 KGHSH and CDR2 LQKENI. CDR3 bases: TGTGCCAGCTCACCTAATCAGGGAAGGGAGAATTCACCCCTCCACTTT. Protein sequence: CASSPNQGRENSPLHF.

This clonotype was found a few times. The V call is TRBV7-8, the J call TRBJ2-6, with D maybe TRBD1 (6 bases). Trimming removed 3 bases at V and 2 bases at J, with 11 bases between. The CDR3 runs 16 residues. Germline assignment: CDR1 SGHVS and CDR2 FQNEAQ. The CDR3 nucleotides are TGTGCCAGCAGCTTGGTCAGGGACACTGGGGCCAACGTCCTGACTTTC. Translated, it gives CASSLVRDTGANVLTF.

This chain uses TRBV6-2 or TRBV6-3 with TRBJ1-1; TRBD1 is a possible D gene (6 bases). CDR3 length: 15 amino acids. Trimming shortened V by 7 bases and J by 4 bases, and 19 bases separated the two germline ends. Germline V gene data show CDR1 as MNHEY and CDR2 as SVGEGT. The CDR3 region is CASNPGALGGTEAFF. The DNA for the CDR3 is TGTGCCAGCAACCCAGGGGCGCTTGGGGGCACTGAAGCTTTCTTT.

This clonotype was observed a handful of times. The CDR3 nucleotides are TGTGCCAGCAGTTACTCCCCAACAGGGGTTGGCGCAGATACGCAGTATTTT. It is translated as CASSYSPTGVGADTQYF. The chain has TRBV6-5 and TRBJ2-3; the match to TRBD1 covers 7 bases. The CDR3 totals 17 residues. CDR1 MNHEY and CDR2 SVGAGI come from the germline V gene. V was clipped by 0 bases and J by 4 bases; unmatched bases: 10.

The rearrangement uses TRBV11-3 and TRBJ1-6; D not resolved. Per germline, CDR1 SGHNT and CDR2 YENEEA. V lost 0 bases and J 8 bases, leaving 5 bases between the germline ends. CDR3 size: 13 residues. In DNA, the CDR3 is TGTGCCAGCAGCTTAGAAGGGTATTCACCCCTCCACTTT. Its protein product is CASSLEGYSPLHF.

This clonotype was counted between two and nine times. The V and J genes are TRBV3-2 and TRBJ1-1; the DNA was not compared with TRBD1, the D call given in the table. TRBV3-2 has pseudogene status. The CDR3 sequence is 16 residues long. The CDR3, as DNA: TGTGCCAGCAGCCAAGTATCCGGGGCGCTAAACACTGAAGCTTTCTTT. Its translation is CASSQVSGALNTEAFF.

The V gene is TRBV6-6, the J gene TRBJ2-3; D ambiguous. Germline loops: CDR1 MNHNY, CDR2 SVGAGI (reference sequence). The ends were cut back, 6 bases at V and 5 bases at J, with 12 bases in the middle. This CDR3 contains 13 residues. The CDR3: CASSRATGDTQYF. In DNA form, the CDR3 reads TGTGCCAGCAGCCGGGCGACGGGAGATACGCAGTATTTT.

V is TRBV4-3 and J is TRBJ1-2; D gene ambiguous. Per germline, CDR1 LGHNA and CDR2 YSLEER. V lost 4 bases and J 4 bases, leaving 10 bases between the germline ends. The CDR3 is made up of 13 amino acids. CDR3 DNA: TGCGCCAGCAGCCCGAGTCTAGGCTATGGCTACACCTTC. Its translation is CASSPSLGYGYTF.

This clonotype came up a few times. This rearrangement joins TRBV7-2 to TRBJ1-2; TRBD1 might be the D (5 bases). The CDR3 has 14 residues. Per the germline V gene, CDR1 is SGHTA and CDR2 is FQGNSA. Trimming took 1 base from V and 1 from J, leaving 7 bases between them. The CDR3 bases are TGTGCCAGCAGCTTAGAGACAGATAACTATGGCTACACCTTC. Translating gives CASSLETDNYGYTF.

The chain carries TRBV29-1 and TRBJ1-1; no reliable D call. The germline gives CDR1 SQVTM, CDR2 ANQGSEA. The CDR3 is made up of 14 amino acids. The V and J ends lost 2 bases and 8 bases respectively, with 18 bases between them. The CDR3 loop is CSVENKARPMEAFF. The CDR3 coding sequence is TGCAGCGTTGAAAATAAGGCCCGGCCTATGGAAGCTTTCTTT.

This clonotype was seen a handful of times. This rearrangement joins TRBV19 to TRBJ2-7; TRBD1 matches 9 bases. CDR3 length: 17 residues. The V gene's germline CDR1 is LNHDA and CDR2 SQIVND (reference sequence). V was clipped by 5 bases and J by 2 bases; unmatched bases: 13. The CDR3 DNA sequence: TGTGCCAGTAGTTCCCTTGCCGGGACAGGGACTGCCTACGAGCAGTACTTC. The encoded protein is CASSSLAGTGTAYEQYF.